The T cell receptor (beta chain) under discussion was sequenced for a study of T cells in localized non-small cell lung cancer. Assay used: immunoSEQ multiplex PCR; TCRdb lists only in-frame clones, some missing. Among roughly 38,000 clones listed, 88% were seen once. With respect to this clone: Its cognate antigen is unknown.

Germline-derived CDR1 and CDR2 are MNHEY and SVGAGI. V dropped 6 bases and J dropped 4; count of bases not matched to a gene: 8. The CDR3 covers 14 residues. Regarding the study as a whole: Peak T cell clonality was found in uninvolved adjacent lung, exceeding tumor.

The receptor was derived from a woman between 35 and 70 years old with stage I lung adenocarcinoma. The chain recombines TRBV6-5 with TRBJ2-7, with 8 bases fitting TRBD2. Here the sequenced sample was peripheral blood, taken before any cancer treatment. The CDR3 DNA sequence: TGTGCCAGCAGACCCGGGACTAGACCATACGAGCAGTACTTC. It yields the protein CASRPGTRPYEQYF.